These 9 T cell receptor beta chains were all obtained from the same sample, sequenced in a study of blood T cell repertoires in COVID-19. Generated by immunoSEQ multiplex PCR, the TCRdb table keeps only in-frame clones and is missing some. The sample shows approximately 310,000 clones, roughly 88% of them seen only once. Specimen: PBMCs or T cells enriched from blood (not recorded which). The receptors come from a man aged 30-40 years who had recovered from COVID-19.

This chain connects TRBV6-5 to TRBJ2-7, with a weak D call TRBD1 (6 bases). CDR3 length: 11 amino acids. CDR1 and CDR2 (germline): MNHEY, SVGAGI. Deletions cut 6 bases from V and 10 bases from J, with 13 bases between. CDR3 nucleotide sequence: TGTGCCAGCAGCTACGGACAGCTACAGTACTTC. Amino acids: CASSYGQLQYF.

As regards this clone: In the same sample, other DNA sequences code for this CDR3. V gene TRBV12-3 or TRBV12-4 combines with J gene TRBJ2-5; D is possibly TRBD1 (6 bases). The V end lost 3 bases, the J end lost 5 bases, and 10 bases lay between the germline ends. The CDR3 contains 13 residues. The CDR3 DNA follows: TGTGCCAGCAGTTTGTGGGGGCGCGAGACCCAGTACTTC. Residues: CASSLWGRETQYF.

The chain joins TRBV3-1 (or the pseudogene TRBV3-2) to TRBJ2-7; a possible D gene is TRBD1 (5 bases). V lost 3 bases to trimming and J lost 0 bases, with 15 bases between them. Per the germline V gene, CDR1 is LGHDT and CDR2 is YNNKEL (reference sequence). This CDR3 has 16 amino acids. CDR3 in DNA: TGTGCCAGCAGCCACTCCTACCGACAGACCTCCTACGAGCAGTACTTC. This sequence encodes CASSHSYRQTSYEQYF.

The chain is built from TRBV5-4 and TRBJ2-5; TRBD2 matches at 7 bases. Per the germline V gene, CDR1 is SGHNT and CDR2 is YYREEE (reference sequence). After removal of 0 bases from V and 3 bases from J, the junction contained 11 bases not matched to a gene. There are 17 residues in the CDR3. The CDR3 loop reads CASSLDGRGSKKETQYF. Written as DNA, the CDR3 is TGTGCCAGCAGCTTGGACGGGCGGGGGAGCAAGAAAGAGACCCAGTACTTC.

The rearrangement links TRBV9 to TRBJ1-4; possible D gene TRBD1, 5 bases. The CDR3 contains 15 residues. Germline lookup yields CDR1 SGDLS and CDR2 YYNGEE. Trimming took 3 bases from V and 8 from J, leaving 17 bases between them. The CDR3 DNA is TGTGCCAGCAGCGAGGTTGGGGCAGGGTACGAAAAACTGTTTTTT. Amino acids: CASSEVGAGYEKLFF.

Here the CDR3 DNA reads TGTGCCACCAGCGCCCGACAGGGAAGGAATTCACCCCTCCACTTT. Protein: CATSARQGRNSPLHF. This chain links TRBV15 with TRBJ1-6; 7 nucleotides match TRBD1. The CDR3 is 15 residues long. CDR1 LNHNV and CDR2 YYDKDF come from the germline V gene (reference sequence). V lost 5 bases and J lost 7; bases outside the gene matches: 8.

The gene calls are TRBV13 and TRBJ2-5; the D gene is possibly TRBD2 (5 bases). This CDR3 region has 14 residues. The V and J ends lost 3 bases and 5 bases respectively, with 13 bases between them. The germline V gene encodes CDR1 PRHDT and CDR2 FYEKMQ (reference sequence). CDR3 region: CASSFSGEAETQYF. DNA of the CDR3: TGTGCCAGCAGCTTTTCCGGGGAAGCGGAGACCCAGTACTTC.

This clone was recorded a few times. The chain employs TRBV7-2 and TRBJ1-2, with a possible D match to TRBD1 (6 bases). Per the germline V gene, CDR1 is SGHTA and CDR2 is FQGNSA. V was shortened by 1 base and J by 4 bases, with 16 bases between the two germline ends. The CDR3 is 16 residues long. CDR3 in amino acids: CASSLGTGFGGYGYTF. The CDR3 DNA is TGTGCCAGCAGCTTAGGAACAGGGTTTGGAGGCTATGGCTACACCTTC.

This chain links TRBV7-9 with TRBJ1-1, with D tentatively TRBD1 (6 bases). CDR3 length: 17 amino acids. CDR1 is SEHNR and CDR2 is FQNEAQ in the germline V gene (reference sequence). The germline V and J ends were trimmed by 3 bases and 3 bases, with 20 bases remaining between them. CDR3 sequence (DNA): TGTGCCAGCAGCTTGAGTGACAGGATAATTGGGGACACTGAAGCTTTCTTT. This translates into CASSLSDRIIGDTEAFF.